A selection of T cell receptor beta chains follows, all from one sample in a study of cytomegalovirus exposure and HLA in healthy donors. TCRdb's copy holds only in-frame clones and misses some; the assay was immunoSEQ multiplex PCR. Its listing shows about 99,000 clones. Specimen: PBMCs. These receptors came from a man aged 35-49 years in good health and CMV-seronegative. Both conserved end residues are part of each CDR3. A D gene is named only where the DNA matches it firmly.

>TRBV11-3|TRBJ1-1|-
CASSLGPGTEAFF
TGTGCCAGCAGCTTAGGGCCGGGCACTGAAGCTTTCTTT
>TRBV4-3|TRBJ1-2|-
CASSQDTDYGYTF
TGCGCCAGCAGCCAAGATACAGACTATGGCTACACCTTC
>TRBV9|TRBJ2-2|-
CASSGPAGTRNTGELFF
TGTGCCAGCAGCGGACCTGCCGGGACAAGGAACACCGGGGAGCTGTTTTTT
>TRBV28|TRBJ2-7|-
CASSPDSYEQYF
TGTGCCAGCAGCCCAGACAGCTACGAGCAGTACTTC
>TRBV7-2|TRBJ2-7|-
CASSSPGSLSHEQYF
TGTGCCAGCAGCTCCCCGGGATCCCTTTCGCACGAGCAGTACTTC
>TRBV11-2|TRBJ1-2|TRBD1
CASSLGTGDGYTF
TGTGCCAGCAGCTTGGGGACAGGGGATGGCTACACCTTC
>TRBV19|TRBJ2-5|TRBD2
CASSNRLADSWEETQYF
TGTGCCAGTAGTAATCGGCTAGCGGACTCGTGGGAGGAGACCCAGTACTTC
>TRBV6-1|TRBJ1-2|TRBD1
CASSETDRGLRGYTF
TGTGCCAGCAGTGAAACGGACAGGGGGCTTAGGGGCTACACCTTC
>TRBV6-4|TRBJ1-6|-
CASSRGSYNSPLHF
TGTGCCAGCAGCAGGGGTTCCTATAATTCACCCCTCCACTTT
>TRBV29-1|TRBJ2-7|TRBD1
CSVDRSGTDEQYF
TGCAGCGTTGACCGATCAGGGACAGACGAGCAGTACTTC
>TRBV10-3|TRBJ2-7|-
CASHPGSYEQYF
TGTGCCAGCCATCCCGGCTCCTACGAGCAGTACTTC
>TRBV5-1|TRBJ1-4|-
CASGRAGGEKLFF
TGCGCCAGCGGCCGGGCCGGAGGGGAAAAACTGTTTTTT
>TRBV30|TRBJ1-4|-
CAWGRDSNEKLFF
TGTGCCTGGGGCAGGGACTCAAATGAAAAACTGTTTTTT
>TRBV7-8|TRBJ1-3|-
CASSFERVGNTIYF
TGTGCCAGCAGCTTTGAGAGGGTTGGAAACACCATATATTTT
>TRBV6-6|TRBJ2-3|-
CASSYDPTTDTQYF
TGTGCCAGCAGTTACGATCCTACCACAGATACGCAGTATTTT
>TRBV7-8|TRBJ2-2|TRBD1
CASSLLGQGGTGELFF
TGTGCCAGCAGCTTACTGGGACAGGGGGGGACCGGGGAGCTGTTTTTT
>TRBV5-5|TRBJ2-3|-
CASSAEGGGVTDTQYF
TGTGCCAGCAGCGCGGAAGGAGGGGGGGTCACAGATACGCAGTATTTT
>TRBV6-5|TRBJ2-5|-
CASKLYEEETQYF
TGTGCCAGCAAACTATATGAGGAAGAGACCCAGTACTTC
>TRBV6-1|TRBJ2-7|-
CASIFLAGAYEQYF
TGTGCCAGCATCTTTTTGGCGGGTGCCTACGAGCAGTACTTC
>TRBV4-3|TRBJ2-1|-
CASSLGGEQFF
TGCGCCAGCAGCCTGGGGGGTGAGCAGTTCTTC
>TRBV2|TRBJ1-1|-
CAGGFWVNTEAFF
TGTGCCGGAGGGTTTTGGGTGAACACTGAAGCTTTCTTT
>TRBV5-4|TRBJ2-1|-
CASSRSGDNSYNEQFF
TGTGCCAGCAGCAGGAGCGGAGACAACTCCTACAATGAGCAGTTCTTC
>TRBV6-1|TRBJ1-5|-
CASSNREGGQPQHF
TGTGCCAGCAGTAACAGGGAGGGTGGGCAGCCCCAGCATTTT
>TRBV10-2|TRBJ1-5|-
CASSFGANQPQHF
TGCGCCAGCAGTTTTGGGGCAAATCAGCCCCAGCATTTT
>TRBV4-3|TRBJ2-1|-
CASSQDLAGMSYNEQFF
TGCGCCAGCAGCCAAGATCTTGCGGGTATGTCCTACAATGAGCAGTTCTTC
>TRBV30|TRBJ1-1|-
CACQGGGKTEAFF
TGTGCCTGCCAGGGTGGGGGGAAGACTGAAGCTTTCTTT
>TRBV19|TRBJ1-5|-
CASSQDRYQPQHF
TGTGCCAGTAGCCAAGACAGGTATCAGCCCCAGCATTTT
>TRBV6-1|TRBJ2-1|-
CASRAASFGQFF
TGTGCCAGCAGGGCCGCCTCGTTTGGGCAGTTCTTC
>TRBV10-2|TRBJ2-3|TRBD2
CASSEPLAISTDTQYF
TGCGCCAGCAGTGAGCCACTAGCGATTAGCACAGATACGCAGTATTTT
>TRBV15|TRBJ2-1|-
CATSRDPGTGYNEQFF
TGTGCCACCAGCAGAGATCCGGGAACGGGCTACAATGAGCAGTTCTTC
>TRBV7-2|TRBJ2-7|TRBD1
CASGKSGTGGSYEQYF
TGTGCCAGCGGAAAAAGCGGGACAGGGGGATCCTACGAGCAGTACTTC
>TRBV27|TRBJ2-7|TRBD2
CASKLAGDSYEQYF
TGTGCCAGCAAACTAGCGGGGGACTCCTACGAGCAGTACTTC
>TRBV5-1|TRBJ2-3|TRBD2
CASSLSSSGGLSTDTQYF
TGCGCCAGCAGCTTGTCTTCTAGCGGGGGGCTTAGCACAGATACGCAGTATTTT
>TRBV11-3|TRBJ2-2|-
CASSLSGNTGELFF
TGTGCCAGCAGCTTAAGCGGGAACACCGGGGAGCTGTTTTTT
>TRBV4-2|TRBJ1-6|-
CASSQGGDNSPLHF
TGTGCCAGCAGCCAAGGGGGAGATAATTCACCCCTCCACTTT
>TRBV27|TRBJ2-1|-
CASSLWAGNEQFF
TGTGCCAGCAGTTTGTGGGCTGGGAATGAGCAGTTCTTC
>TRBV6-1|TRBJ1-1|-
CASSLVLTLHTEAFF
TGTGCCAGCAGTTTGGTGCTAACTTTACACACTGAAGCTTTCTTT
>TRBV5-1|TRBJ2-3|-
CASMSVGADTQYF
TGCGCCAGCATGTCAGTAGGGGCAGATACGCAGTATTTT
>TRBV28|TRBJ2-7|-
CASSLADTTSYEQYF
TGTGCCAGCAGTTTGGCCGACACGACCTCCTACGAGCAGTACTTC
>TRBV2|TRBJ2-1|TRBD1
CASSRDRGLDEQFF
TGTGCCAGTAGCCGGGACAGGGGCCTGGATGAGCAGTTCTTC
>TRBV4-1|TRBJ2-3|TRBD2
CASSQMAGTRGGRDTQYF
TGCGCCAGCAGCCAGATGGCCGGGACTAGGGGAGGGCGGGATACGCAGTATTTT
>TRBV29-1|TRBJ1-1|-
CSVVKEANTEAFF
TGCAGCGTTGTTAAGGAGGCGAACACTGAAGCTTTCTTT
>TRBV9|TRBJ2-1|TRBD2
CASSVQTGTSGRNEQFF
TGTGCCAGCAGCGTTCAGACCGGGACTAGCGGGAGAAATGAGCAGTTCTTC
>TRBV11-2|TRBJ2-7|-
CASSLLSYEQYF
TGTGCCAGCAGCTTACTCTCCTACGAGCAGTACTTC
>TRBV5-4|TRBJ1-5|-
CASSLGGGNQPQHF
TGTGCCAGCAGCCTCGGAGGGGGCAATCAGCCCCAGCATTTT
>TRBV27|TRBJ1-3|TRBD1
CASSPGTGFAGNTIYF
TGTGCCAGCAGTCCCGGGACAGGGTTCGCTGGAAACACCATATATTTT